This TCR beta chain was recorded in a study of shared clonotypes between healthy human individuals. Healthy and HIV-negative, the adult donors had no recent acute infections or vaccinations. This was a deep-level run. The protocol was immunoSEQ multiplex PCR, while the TCRdb copy is restricted to in-frame clones and leaves out a portion. In the table there are hundreds of thousands of clones, more than 95% of which are singletons. The V and J ends lost 3 bases and 0 bases respectively, with 12 bases between them. CDR3 length: 15 amino acids. The germline CDR1 and CDR2 sequences are SEHNR and FQNEAQ (reference sequence).

This chain uses TRBV7-9 with TRBJ2-7; no firm D call. This sequence originates from a young woman in good health. Sequenced sample: naive CD4+ T cells sorted from blood. The subset denotes: CD45RA+ positively selected. The CDR3 DNA reads TGTGCCAGCAGCTTTTCGCGAGAAATCTCCTACGAGCAGTACTTC. This codes for CASSFSREISYEQYF.